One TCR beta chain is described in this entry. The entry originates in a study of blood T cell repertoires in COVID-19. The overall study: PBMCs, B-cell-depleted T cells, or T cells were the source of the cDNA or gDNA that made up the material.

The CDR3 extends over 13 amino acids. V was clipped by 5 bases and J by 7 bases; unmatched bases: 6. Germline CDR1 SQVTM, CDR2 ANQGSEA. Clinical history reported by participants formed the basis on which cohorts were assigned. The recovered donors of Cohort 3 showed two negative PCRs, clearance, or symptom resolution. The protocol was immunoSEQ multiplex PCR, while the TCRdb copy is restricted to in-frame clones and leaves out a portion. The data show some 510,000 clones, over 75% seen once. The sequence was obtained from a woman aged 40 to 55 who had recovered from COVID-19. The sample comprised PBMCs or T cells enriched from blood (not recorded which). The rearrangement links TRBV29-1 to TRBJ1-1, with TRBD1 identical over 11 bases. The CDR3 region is CSVQGQGVVEAFF. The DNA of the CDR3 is TGCAGCGTTCAGGGACAGGGGGTTGTTGAAGCTTTCTTT.